The 19 T cell receptor beta chains in this list originate from one sample, sequenced in a study of immune heterogeneity within non-small cell lung tumors. TCR beta CDR3 regions came from multiplex PCR with 32 forward V and 13 reverse J primers. Using its own MiXCR run on the multiplex PCR reads, TCRdb lists one record per CDR3 protein. The repertoire includes about 21,000 distinct CDR3 sequences, 25% to 30% of them detected once, and about 4.5% sits in the top ten. The template for each sample was 600 ng of genomic DNA, which had been extracted from bulk tumor tissue. Surgeons took several biopsies per primary tumor, spaced far apart, during surgery. Enrolled individuals presented with untreated, newly diagnosed non-small cell lung cancer and received curative surgery. Sequenced: lung tumor tissue. These receptors came from a man aged 35 to 55 with non-small cell lung cancer.

This clonotype has more than one count but fewer than ten. The rearrangement joins TRBV5-4 to TRBJ1-1, with D tentatively TRBD1 (6 bases). The CDR3 is made up of 13 amino acids. CDR1 is SGHNT, CDR2 YYREEE, per germline (reference sequence). Trimming took off 4 bases at V and 6 bases at J, with 13 bases between the two ends. The CDR3: CASSTGQPPEAFF. In nucleotides, the CDR3 is TGTGCCAGCAGCACCGGACAGCCCCCTGAAGCTTTCTTT.

On this clonotype itself: A much larger clone is a single base away; this may be a read error. The chain joins TRBV6-1 to TRBJ1-5; possible D gene TRBD1, 5 bases. Trimming removed 4 bases from V and 9 bases from J, with 19 bases in between. This CDR3 has 15 residues. Germline assignment: CDR1 MNHNS and CDR2 SASEGT. The CDR3 protein is CASSATVTASSPQHF. The CDR3 nucleotides read TGTGCCAGCAGTGCCACCGTGACAGCGTCGTCGCCCCAGCATTTT.

The chain is built from TRBV7-9 and TRBJ2-3; D ambiguous. The CDR3 runs to 14 residues. Germline assignment: CDR1 SEHNR and CDR2 FQNEAQ (reference sequence). The V and J ends lost 4 bases and 4 bases respectively, with 12 bases between them. This CDR3 reads CASSSRSMSDTQYF. As DNA, the CDR3 is TGTGCCAGCAGCTCCCGGAGTATGTCAGATACGCAGTATTTT.

This clonotype was counted many times. The rearrangement links TRBV20-1 to TRBJ2-7, with 10 bases matching TRBD1. Germline CDR1 is DFQATT and CDR2 is SNEGSKA (reference sequence). This CDR3 has 15 amino acids. V gave up 6 bases and J gave up 3 bases; unmatched junction bases: 11. CDR3 protein: CSAVPGTGVSYEQYF. CDR3 coding DNA: TGCAGTGCCGTCCCCGGGACAGGGGTCAGCTACGAGCAGTACTTC.

This clonotype appeared a few times. This sequence joins TRBV18 and TRBJ1-1; tentatively, D is TRBD1 (6 bases). CDR1 is KGHSH and CDR2 is LQKENI in the germline V gene. Between the trimmed V and J ends, which lost 6 bases and 0 bases, there was a span of 11 bases. The CDR3 extends over 14 amino acids. The DNA of the CDR3 is TGTGCCAGCTCCCCAGACAGGCTGAACACTGAAGCTTTCTTT. This gives the protein CASSPDRLNTEAFF. The full variable domain, in which reference TRBV18 and TRBJ1-1 provide the parts outside the CDR3, is NAGVMQNPRHLVRRRGQEARLRCSPMKGHSHVYWYRQLPEEGLKFMVYLQKENIIDESGMPKERFSAEFPKEGPSILRIQQVVRGDSAAYFCASSPDRLNTEAFFGQGTRLTVV.

This clonotype occurred a few times. The V and J genes are TRBV7-2 and TRBJ1-6, with D possibly TRBD1 on 5 matching bases. The CDR3 consists of 14 residues. Germline CDR1 SGHTA, CDR2 FQGNSA. V lost 5 bases and J lost 10, with 15 bases in between. This CDR3 reads CASSPRQAGSPLHF. The CDR3 DNA is TGTGCCAGCAGCCCGCGCCAGGCAGGGTCACCCCTCCACTTT.

The sample holds many counts of this clonotype. The gene calls are TRBV3-1 and TRBJ2-2; either TRBD1 or TRBD2 may fit D (5 bases each). Looked up from germline, CDR1 is LGHDT and CDR2 is YNNKEL (reference sequence). Between the trimmed V and J ends, which lost 0 bases and 4 bases, there was a span of 18 bases. This CDR3 has 18 amino acids. The CDR3 loop reads CASSQDRGWGDGTGELFF. For the CDR3, the DNA is TGTGCCAGCAGCCAAGATCGCGGGTGGGGCGACGGCACCGGGGAGCTGTTTTTT.

In this sample, this clonotype turned up many times. The genes are TRBV19 and TRBJ2-5; the D gene could be TRBD1 or TRBD2 (5 bases each). The CDR3 is 15 amino acids. The germline CDR1 and CDR2 sequences are LNHDA and SQIVND (reference sequence). The V end was cut by 3 bases, the J end by 1 base, with 12 bases between. In DNA form, the CDR3 reads TGTGCCAGTAGTATGGGGGTGCTATCCCAAGAGACCCAGTACTTC. As protein: CASSMGVLSQETQYF.

The rearrangement joins TRBV5-1 to TRBJ2-7; 12 bases are a match to TRBD2. The CDR3 is 19 residues long. Germline values: CDR1 SGHRS, CDR2 YFSETQ. The V and J ends lost 2 bases and 2 bases, in that order; junction bases with no gene match: 14. DNA of the CDR3: TGCGCCAGCAGCTTACAATCGGGACTAGCGGGTATTAGAGCCTACGAGCAGTACTTC. It specifies CASSLQSGLAGIRAYEQYF.

Many counts were recorded for this clonotype. This chain connects TRBV6-1 to TRBJ1-6; D uncertain. Germline assignment: CDR1 MNHNS and CDR2 SASEGT. V was trimmed by 6 bases and J by 0 bases, leaving 9 bases between them. The CDR3 consists of 15 residues. Written as DNA, the CDR3 is TGTGCCAGCAGGACACAAAGCTCCTATAATTCACCCCTCCACTTT. Protein: CASRTQSSYNSPLHF.

This clonotype was seen at least ten times. V and J are TRBV6-5 and TRBJ1-6, with D perhaps matching TRBD1 (5 bases). The CDR3 consists of 15 residues. Trimming left V 0 bases short and J 10 bases short, with 13 bases between. The V gene's germline CDR1 is MNHEY and CDR2 SVGAGI. The DNA of the CDR3 is TGTGCCAGCAGTTACTCGATCCAGGGCACCTCACCCCTCCACTTT. Its protein product is CASSYSIQGTSPLHF.

Of note for this clonotype: A much more abundant neighbour one base away suggests this may be a read error. Here the CDR3 omits its conserved ending phenylalanine or tryptophan, so a read error is the likely source. The chain links TRBV27 to TRBJ2-7, with D perhaps matching TRBD1 (6 bases). V was trimmed by 3 bases and J by 2 bases, leaving 14 bases between them. The germline V gene encodes CDR1 MNHEY and CDR2 SMNVEV (reference sequence). This CDR3 is 15 amino acids long. CDR3 in DNA: TGTGCCAGCAGTTTTAACCGAGAGGGGGCCTACGAGCAGTACCTC. The encoded protein is CASSFNREGAYEQYL.

The rearrangement joins TRBV7-2 to TRBJ2-2, with no clear D. From germline, CDR1 is SGHTA and CDR2 FQGNSA. V lost 5 bases and J lost 10, with 17 bases in between. CDR3 length equals 14 residues. DNA for the CDR3: TGTGCCAGCAGCCCGCTCATCGGTATAGTGGAGCTGTTTTTT. Amino acids: CASSPLIGIVELFF.

Comment on this clonotype: A much larger clone lies one base from this, so it may be a read error. The chain uses TRBV5-1 and TRBJ2-3; D is unresolved. Germline CDR1 and CDR2: SGHRS and YFSETQ. The CDR3 covers 15 residues. The V and J ends lost 2 bases and 2 bases respectively, with 12 bases between them. The CDR3 here is CASSFKGTATDTQYF. As DNA, the CDR3 is TGCGCCAGCAGCTTTAAGGGAACTGCCACAGATACGCAGTATTTT.

This clonotype has a handful of counts. V is TRBV2 and J is TRBJ2-1; D gene ambiguous. Germline loops: CDR1 SNHLY, CDR2 FYNNEI. This CDR3 is built from 10 residues. V lost 6 bases and J 7 bases, leaving 4 bases between the germline ends. CDR3 residues: CASSRNEQFF. The CDR3 coding sequence is TGTGCCAGCAGCCGGAATGAGCAGTTCTTC.

The chain joins TRBV10-3 to TRBJ2-3; D is perhaps TRBD1 (5 bases). Trimming took 5 bases from V and 2 from J, leaving 11 bases between them. Looked up from germline, CDR1 is ENHRY and CDR2 is SYGVKD. The CDR3 covers 14 residues. CDR3 protein: CAISRGQTTDTQYF. For the CDR3, the DNA is TGTGCCATCAGTAGGGGCCAAACCACAGATACGCAGTATTTT.

As regards this clonotype: Sequence at one end of the junction differs from germline and may be a read error. The V and J genes are TRBV5-1 and TRBJ2-7; 9 positions agree with TRBD2. CDR3 length: 15 amino acids. From germline, CDR1 is SGHRS and CDR2 YFSETQ. The CDR3 loop is CASSLETSGGYEQYF. CDR3 DNA sequence: TGCGCCAGCAGCTTGGAGACTAGCGGAGGGTACGAGCAGTATTTC.

By sample share, this clonotype is medium-sized. The rearrangement joins TRBV3-1 to TRBJ1-6; possibly TRBD1 for D (5 bases). V was clipped by 1 base and J by 0 bases, with 10 bases between them. The germline CDR1 and CDR2 sequences are LGHDT and YNNKEL (reference sequence). CDR3 length: 17 residues. The CDR3, as DNA: TGTGCCAGCAGCCAAGGGGGCAGGATCTCCTATAATTCACCCCTCCACTTT. This codes for CASSQGGRISYNSPLHF. The whole variable domain, filled in from reference TRBV3-1 and TRBJ1-6, reads DTAVSQTPKYLVTQMGNDKSIKCEQNLGHDTMYWYKQDSKKFLKIMFSYNNKELIINETVPNRFSPKSPDKAHLNLHINSLELGDSAVYFCASSQGGRISYNSPLHFGNGTRLTVT.

A remark on this clonotype: This could be a read error, since a much larger clone is one nucleotide away. This sequence joins TRBV19 and TRBJ2-7; D is perhaps TRBD1 or TRBD2 (7 bases each). Trimming cost V 5 bases and J 2 bases, with 19 bases left between them. Germline V gives CDR1 LNHDA, CDR2 SQIVND (reference sequence). CDR3 length: 16 amino acids. CDR3: CASSPWGGGTAYEQYF. Written as DNA, the CDR3 is TGTGCCAGTAGTCCCTGGGGAGGGGGCACTGCCTACGAGCAGTACTTC.